The rows below give T cell receptor beta chains drawn from one sample of a study of cytomegalovirus exposure and HLA in healthy donors. TCRdb's table, derived via immunoSEQ multiplex PCR, lists solely in-frame clones and lacks some. The sample lists 180,000 or so clones; roughly nine tenths were seen once. The sequenced material came from PBMCs. The receptors here all came from a man aged 25 to 40 in good health and CMV-seropositive. CDR3s include the opening cysteine and the closing phenylalanine or tryptophan. A D gene is named only where the DNA matches it firmly. Clone size appears in some rows only: once, few, many, or a class for an expanded clone.

v_call,j_call,d_call,clone_size,cdr3_aa,cdr3_nt
TRBV15,TRBJ1-4,TRBD1,once,CATSSHEQDRAKKLFF,TGTGCCACCAGCAGTCACGAACAGGACAGGGCGAAGAAACTGTTTTTT
TRBV6-6,TRBJ1-5,.,few,CASRVQGDQPQHF,TGTGCCAGCAGGGTCCAGGGTGATCAGCCCCAGCATTTT
TRBV28,TRBJ1-2,.,once,CASRTIREVYGYTF,TGTGCCAGCAGAACTATCAGGGAAGTCTATGGCTACACCTTC
TRBV5-1,TRBJ1-4,.,.,CASSLDGGEGEKLFF,TGCGCCAGCAGCTTGGATGGGGGCGAGGGTGAAAAACTGTTTTTT
TRBV6-5,TRBJ2-5,.,.,CASSFSPWETQYF,TGTGCCAGCAGTTTTAGCCCCTGGGAGACCCAGTACTTC
TRBV5-4,TRBJ1-1,.,.,CASSPDSLNTEAFF,TGTGCCAGCAGTCCCGACAGCTTGAACACTGAAGCTTTCTTT
TRBV6-5,TRBJ2-5,TRBD1,.,CASSQLRDRRVSQYF,TGTGCCAGCAGTCAACTCCGGGACAGGCGCGTGTCCCAGTACTTC
TRBV9,TRBJ1-5,.,.,CASSVAGIGNQPQHF,TGTGCCAGCAGCGTAGCAGGGATAGGGAATCAGCCCCAGCATTTT
TRBV21-1,TRBJ2-7,.,.,CASSIPSLLLYAYEQYF,TGTGCCAGCAGCATACCCTCACTCCTCCTCTACGCCTACGAGCAGTACTTC
TRBV27,TRBJ2-7,.,.,CASPTFPVISGEQYF,TGTGCCAGTCCTACTTTTCCGGTCATATCAGGAGAGCAGTACTTC
TRBV7-9,TRBJ2-7,.,.,CASSPQSYEQYF,TGTGCCAGCAGCCCGCAATCCTACGAGCAGTACTTC
TRBV7-9,TRBJ1-2,TRBD1,.,CASSLRTGSNYGYTF,TGTGCCAGCAGCCTTAGGACAGGATCTAACTATGGCTACACCTTC
TRBV7-2,TRBJ1-2,TRBD1,.,CASRRQGGGFYGYTF,TGTGCCAGCAGACGTCAGGGGGGCGGGTTTTATGGCTACACCTTC
TRBV29-1,TRBJ1-4,TRBD1,.,CSVPGGGNEKLFF,TGCAGTGTCCCAGGGGGGGGGAATGAAAAACTGTTTTTT
TRBV2,TRBJ2-3,TRBD2,.,CASRALAGGGTDTQYF,TGTGCCAGCAGAGCCCTTGCGGGGGGCGGGACAGATACGCAGTATTTT
TRBV9,TRBJ2-7,.,.,CASSVGPAYEQYF,TGTGCCAGCAGCGTAGGGCCAGCCTACGAGCAGTACTTC
TRBV10-3,TRBJ2-5,TRBD1,.,CAISDQTRDRGPETQYF,TGTGCCATCAGTGACCAGACCCGGGACAGGGGGCCAGAGACCCAGTACTTC
TRBV19,TRBJ1-5,TRBD1,.,CASSTPWTGPNQPQHF,TGTGCCAGTAGTACCCCATGGACAGGGCCGAATCAGCCCCAGCATTTT
TRBV6-5,TRBJ1-4,.,.,CASSYGRKNEKLFF,TGTGCCAGCAGTTACGGGAGGAAAAATGAAAAACTGTTTTTT
TRBV11-2,TRBJ2-7,.,.,CASSLDGRVAALEQYF,TGTGCCAGCAGCTTAGACGGCCGGGTGGCGGCCCTCGAGCAGTACTTC
TRBV14,TRBJ2-1,TRBD2,.,CASSEGLAGKGEQFF,TGTGCCAGCAGCGAAGGACTAGCGGGAAAGGGCGAGCAGTTCTTC
TRBV18,TRBJ2-7,.,.,CASSQNTDHYEQYF,TGTGCCAGCTCACAGAATACGGATCACTACGAGCAGTACTTC
TRBV4-1,TRBJ2-1,.,.,CASSQGLVSSYNEQFF,TGCGCCAGCAGCCAAGGACTAGTGAGCTCCTACAATGAGCAGTTCTTC
TRBV6-5,TRBJ1-1,.,few,CASSYFGVNTEAFF,TGTGCCAGCAGTTACTTCGGGGTGAACACTGAAGCTTTCTTT
TRBV11-3,TRBJ1-6,.,once,CASSPPGNSPLHF,TGTGCCAGCAGCCCCCCCGGGAATTCACCCCTCCACTTT
TRBV6-5,TRBJ2-7,.,.,CASSSGSEQYF,TGTGCCAGCAGTTCAGGGAGCGAGCAGTACTTC
TRBV4-2,TRBJ1-2,.,.,CASSQEAGMGGYTF,TGTGCCAGCAGCCAAGAAGCAGGGATGGGTGGCTACACCTTC